This entry concerns a single T cell receptor (beta chain). TCRdb keeps only in-frame clones here, not all; method: immunoSEQ multiplex PCR. The table shows roughly 110,000 clones, with around 90% occurring only once. This sample was included in a study of OX40 agonist ivuxolimab in advanced cancers. At the level of the study: Six ivuxolimab dose levels, 0.01 to 10 mg/kg, were given intravenously every 2 weeks. Melanoma, hepatocellular carcinoma, head and neck or renal cell cancer occurred in dose-escalation patients.

The CDR3 consists of 13 residues. V was trimmed by 4 bases and J by 4 bases, leaving 7 bases between them. The germline CDR1 and CDR2 sequences are LNHDA and SQIVND (reference sequence). The chain carries TRBV19 and TRBJ1-4; D ambiguous. The sequencing used CD4+ or CD8+ T cells sorted from blood, collected in a trial of the OX40 agonist ivuxolimab. The sequence derives from an adult with an advanced solid tumor such as melanoma, head and neck, liver or kidney cancer. CDR3 nucleotide sequence: TGTGCCAGTAGTAAGGCGGATAATGAAAAACTGTTTTTT. It translates to CASSKADNEKLFF. Using reference TRBV19 and TRBJ1-4 for the parts outside the CDR3, the full variable domain is DGGITQSPKYLFRKEGQNVTLSCEQNLNHDAMYWYRQDPGQGLRLIYYSQIVNDFQKGDIAEGYSVSREKKESFPLTVTSAQKNPTAFYLCASSKADNEKLFFGSGTQLSVL.